The 5 T cell receptor beta chains below were found in one sample sequenced in a study of identical twins (dated by TCRdb to the mid-2010s). Library preparation was by 5' RACE. Sequenced on an Illumina HiSeq 2000. TCRdb trimmed the raw reads at Q25, called clones with MiXCR and kept productive beta chains. Rows are combined by CDR3 protein, so each entry shows the most common genes and DNA. This sample lists fewer than 650,000 distinct CDR3 sequences; around a tenth were detected once. In total, the top ten clones hold 3% of the sample. This same sample was also part of a study on yellow fever vaccine responses in identical twins.

Sequenced material: PBMCs. These TCRs come from a woman between 18 and 29 years old in good health.

This rearrangement joins TRBV20-1 to TRBJ2-7; TRBD1 aligns across 7 bases. J was trimmed by 3 bases and V by 8 bases; bases with no gene match: 7. This CDR3 contains 12 residues. Germline-derived CDR1 and CDR2 are DFQATT and SNEGSKA (reference sequence). The CDR3 DNA reads as TGCAGTCACCGGGACAGTTACTACGAGCAGTACTTC. Its translation: CSHRDSYYEQYF.

This clonotype occurred a few times. The J gene is TRBJ2-1, the V gene TRBV10-3, with 9 bases matching TRBD1. The junction had 13 bases not matched to a gene; V was cut back by 9 bases and J by 7 bases. CDR3 length: 15 residues. The germline V gene has CDR1 ENHRY and CDR2 SYGVKD. The CDR3 reads CAIRTTGGGGNEQFF. Written as DNA, the CDR3 is TGTGCCATTCGAACCACAGGGGGCGGCGGGAATGAGCAGTTCTTC.

The rearrangement joins TRBV2 to TRBJ1-3; D not resolved. The CDR3 totals 15 residues. Trimming stripped 2 bases from V and 0 bases from J, with 8 bases between. CDR1 and CDR2 (germline): SNHLY, FYNNEI. The CDR3 nucleotides read TGTGCCAGCAGTGAATCAGAGAGCTCTGGAAACACCATATATTTT. As protein: CASSESESSGNTIYF. Drawing the rest from reference TRBV2 and TRBJ1-3, the complete variable domain is EPEVTQTPSHQVTQMGQEVILRCVPISNHLYFYWYRQILGQKVEFLVSFYNNEISEKSEIFDDQFSVERPDGSNFTLKIRSTKLEDSAMYFCASSESESSGNTIYFGEGSWLTVV.

This clonotype was observed a few times. The chain couples TRBV4-1 to TRBJ2-7, with TRBD1 identical over 7 bases. The CDR3 sequence is 15 residues long. The germline CDR1 and CDR2 sequences are MGHRA and YSYEKL. With 1 base clipped from V and 4 bases from J, the junction kept 7 bases outside the gene matches. The CDR3 DNA reads as TGCGCCAGCAGCCAAGTGGGACAGTCCAAATACGAGCAGTACTTC. Its translation is CASSQVGQSKYEQYF.

This clonotype was detected only a few times. The chain couples TRBV20-1 to TRBJ2-1, with unresolved D. Germline V gives CDR1 DFQATT, CDR2 SNEGSKA (reference sequence). V lost 5 bases and J 4 bases, leaving 12 bases between the germline ends. This CDR3 contains 13 residues. The chain's CDR3 is CSASGPGYNEQFF. The CDR3 DNA follows: TGCAGTGCTTCGGGCCCTGGGTACAATGAGCAGTTCTTC.